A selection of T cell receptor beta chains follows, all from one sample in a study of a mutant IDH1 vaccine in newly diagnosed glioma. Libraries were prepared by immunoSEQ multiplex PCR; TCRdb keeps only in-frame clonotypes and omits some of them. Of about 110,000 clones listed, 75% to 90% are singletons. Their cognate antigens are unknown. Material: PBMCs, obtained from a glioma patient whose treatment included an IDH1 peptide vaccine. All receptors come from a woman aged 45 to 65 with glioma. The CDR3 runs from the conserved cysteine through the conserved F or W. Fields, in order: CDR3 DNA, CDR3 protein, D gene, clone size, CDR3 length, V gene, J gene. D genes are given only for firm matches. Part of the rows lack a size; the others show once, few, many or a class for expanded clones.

CDR3nt: TGTGCCAGCAGAGGGGGCCGGCGGATAGCCTATGGCTACACCTTC; CDR3aa: CASRGGRRIAYGYTF; d_gene: TRBD1; abundance: NA; len: 15; v_gene: TRBV2; j_gene: TRBJ1-2
CDR3nt: TGTGCCAGCAGTTTACGATCCGGGACAGTCTATGGCTACACCTTC; CDR3aa: CASSLRSGTVYGYTF; d_gene: TRBD1; abundance: NA; len: 15; v_gene: TRBV28; j_gene: TRBJ1-2
CDR3nt: TGTGCCAGCAGCTTGGGTATGCTAGCGGGAGGAGAGACCCAGTACTTC; CDR3aa: CASSLGMLAGGETQYF; d_gene: TRBD2; abundance: NA; len: 16; v_gene: TRBV5-4; j_gene: TRBJ2-5
CDR3nt: TGTGCCAGCAGCTTATCGGGGAATCAGCCCCAGCATTTT; CDR3aa: CASSLSGNQPQHF; d_gene: NA; abundance: NA; len: 13; v_gene: TRBV7-9; j_gene: TRBJ1-5
CDR3nt: TGTGCCAGCAGCTTAGACAGGGGGAAGGGCTACACCTTC; CDR3aa: CASSLDRGKGYTF; d_gene: TRBD1; abundance: NA; len: 13; v_gene: TRBV5-6; j_gene: TRBJ1-2
CDR3nt: TGTGCCAGCAGCCAGTACAATGAGCAGTTCTTC; CDR3aa: CASSQYNEQFF; d_gene: NA; abundance: NA; len: 11; v_gene: TRBV14; j_gene: TRBJ2-1
CDR3nt: TGCGCCAGCAGCCAAATCCCCATTGGGGGGAGGGCCAACAATGAGCAGTTCTTC; CDR3aa: CASSQIPIGGRANNEQFF; d_gene: TRBD2; abundance: once; len: 18; v_gene: TRBV4-1; j_gene: TRBJ2-1
CDR3nt: TGTGCCAGTAGTATCGGCGGTAGCGGGAGGGCGTTCTACGAGCAGTACTTC; CDR3aa: CASSIGGSGRAFYEQYF; d_gene: TRBD2; abundance: NA; len: 17; v_gene: TRBV19; j_gene: TRBJ2-7
CDR3nt: TGTGCCAGCAGTGCCGGGACAGGGGGGGGAGGCTACACCTTC; CDR3aa: CASSAGTGGGGYTF; d_gene: TRBD1; abundance: few; len: 14; v_gene: TRBV6-1; j_gene: TRBJ1-2
CDR3nt: TGCAGTGCCGGAACAGGGGCGCGAGGGAATGAGCAGTTCTTC; CDR3aa: CSAGTGARGNEQFF; d_gene: TRBD1; abundance: NA; len: 14; v_gene: TRBV29-1; j_gene: TRBJ2-1
CDR3nt: TGTGCCACCAGCAGACGGATCGAGAACACTGAAGCTTTCTTT; CDR3aa: CATSRRIENTEAFF; d_gene: NA; abundance: NA; len: 14; v_gene: TRBV15; j_gene: TRBJ1-1
CDR3nt: TGTGCCAGCATTAACAGGGATTCCTACGAGCAGTACTTC; CDR3aa: CASINRDSYEQYF; d_gene: NA; abundance: once; len: 13; v_gene: TRBV28; j_gene: TRBJ2-7
CDR3nt: TGTGCCAGCAGCTTTGGGACAGATACGCAGTATTTT; CDR3aa: CASSFGTDTQYF; d_gene: NA; abundance: NA; len: 12; v_gene: TRBV7-9; j_gene: TRBJ2-3
CDR3nt: TGCGCCAGCAGCTTCTCAACCCCCGGGACAGGGGCCGGGGAGCTGTTTTTT; CDR3aa: CASSFSTPGTGAGELFF; d_gene: TRBD1; abundance: NA; len: 17; v_gene: TRBV5-1; j_gene: TRBJ2-2
CDR3nt: TGTGCCAGCAGGAGGGACAGGGTATTCGGGCCCCAGCATTTT; CDR3aa: CASRRDRVFGPQHF; d_gene: TRBD1; abundance: NA; len: 14; v_gene: TRBV6-1; j_gene: TRBJ1-5
CDR3nt: TGTGCCAGCAGCGTAGGGGGTCGGGGTGGCCAAGAGACCCAGTACTTC; CDR3aa: CASSVGGRGGQETQYF; d_gene: NA; abundance: NA; len: 16; v_gene: TRBV9; j_gene: TRBJ2-5
CDR3nt: TGTGCCAGCAGCCCGCCGTCTGGCAGGTACGAGCAGTACTTC; CDR3aa: CASSPPSGRYEQYF; d_gene: NA; abundance: once; len: 14; v_gene: TRBV7-8; j_gene: TRBJ2-7
CDR3nt: TGTGCCAGCAGCCCGTACAGGGGCCCAGCTGGAAACACCATATATTTT; CDR3aa: CASSPYRGPAGNTIYF; d_gene: TRBD1; abundance: NA; len: 16; v_gene: TRBV7-8; j_gene: TRBJ1-3
CDR3nt: TGTGCCAGCAGTCCTAGCACAGATACGCAGTATTTT; CDR3aa: CASSPSTDTQYF; d_gene: NA; abundance: NA; len: 12; v_gene: TRBV7-9; j_gene: TRBJ2-3
CDR3nt: TGTGCCAGCAGCTTAACGGCCTCCGGGACAGGCCAAAGTGAGCAGTTCTTC; CDR3aa: CASSLTASGTGQSEQFF; d_gene: TRBD1; abundance: NA; len: 17; v_gene: TRBV7-3; j_gene: TRBJ2-1
CDR3nt: TGTGCCAGCAGCTTACGTCCGTACAATGAGCAGTTCTTC; CDR3aa: CASSLRPYNEQFF; d_gene: NA; abundance: NA; len: 13; v_gene: TRBV7-3; j_gene: TRBJ2-1
CDR3nt: TGTGCCAGCAGCTTAGTGGGGACAGTCTCCTACGAGCAGTACTTC; CDR3aa: CASSLVGTVSYEQYF; d_gene: TRBD1; abundance: NA; len: 15; v_gene: TRBV7-9; j_gene: TRBJ2-7
CDR3nt: TGTGCCAGCAGAAACCGGGGGAGGCAGCCCCAGCATTTT; CDR3aa: CASRNRGRQPQHF; d_gene: NA; abundance: NA; len: 13; v_gene: TRBV2; j_gene: TRBJ1-5
CDR3nt: TGTGCCTGGAGTTCGGGGACAGGGTTTAACAATGAGCAGTTCTTC; CDR3aa: CAWSSGTGFNNEQFF; d_gene: TRBD1; abundance: few; len: 15; v_gene: TRBV30; j_gene: TRBJ2-1
CDR3nt: TGTGCCAGCAGTCGGAGGACAGACAATGAGCAGTTCTTC; CDR3aa: CASSRRTDNEQFF; d_gene: NA; abundance: NA; len: 13; v_gene: TRBV6-4; j_gene: TRBJ2-1
CDR3nt: TGTGCCAGCAGTGAAGTCGTGTCGTTACAGGGGGCGGATGGCTACACCTTC; CDR3aa: CASSEVVSLQGADGYTF; d_gene: TRBD1; abundance: NA; len: 17; v_gene: TRBV6-1; j_gene: TRBJ1-2
CDR3nt: TGTGCCAGCAGCCGGACAGGGGACGATTCACCCCTCCACTTT; CDR3aa: CASSRTGDDSPLHF; d_gene: TRBD1; abundance: NA; len: 14; v_gene: TRBV6-1; j_gene: TRBJ1-6
CDR3nt: TGCGCCAGCAGCCACGGGACAACCCCCGGGGAGCTGTTTTTT; CDR3aa: CASSHGTTPGELFF; d_gene: NA; abundance: once; len: 14; v_gene: TRBV5-1; j_gene: TRBJ2-2
CDR3nt: TGTGCCAGCAGCCCTCCCCCTAGACAGGAGGTTATAAACTATGGCTACACCTTC; CDR3aa: CASSPPPRQEVINYGYTF; d_gene: NA; abundance: NA; len: 18; v_gene: TRBV7-9; j_gene: TRBJ1-2